These T cell receptor beta chains were read from a single sample in a study of T cell responses to AZD1222 COVID-19 vaccine. The protocol was immunoSEQ multiplex PCR, while the TCRdb copy is restricted to in-frame clones and leaves out a portion. The repertoire holds more than 150,000 clones, with around 90% as singletons. Source: peripheral blood, taken on day 0 of AZD1222 vaccination. The receptors stem from an adult in good health. Each CDR3 is given with its conserved first and last residue. A D gene is named only where the DNA matches it firmly. Size values are once, few and many counts, or a class for expanded clones, and some rows have none.

TRBJ2-2 | TRBV4-2 | NA | NA | CASSQEPASPGELFF | TGTGCCAGCAGCCAAGAACCTGCGAGTCCCGGGGAGCTGTTTTTT
TRBJ1-5 | TRBV28 | NA | NA | CASTTGRGPQHF | TGTGCCAGCACCACAGGGCGCGGGCCCCAGCATTTT
TRBJ1-2 | TRBV25-1 | TRBD1 | NA | CASKTGNYGYTF | TGTGCCAGCAAGACAGGGAACTATGGCTACACCTTC
TRBJ2-7 | TRBV18 | TRBD2 | NA | CASSPKLAGVSYEQYF | TGTGCCAGCTCACCTAAACTAGCGGGTGTCTCCTACGAGCAGTACTTC
TRBJ2-7 | TRBV9 | NA | NA | CASSLRGDSYEQYF | TGTGCCAGCAGCCTGAGGGGGGACTCCTACGAGCAGTACTTC
TRBJ2-1 | TRBV18 | NA | few | CASSPPGGGGVGNEQFF | TGTGCCAGCTCACCACCTGGGGGAGGAGGAGTGGGCAATGAGCAGTTCTTC
TRBJ2-1 | TRBV5-4 | TRBD2 | NA | CASSSTSGRLPYNEQFF | TGTGCCAGCAGCTCGACTAGCGGGAGACTCCCCTACAATGAGCAGTTCTTC
TRBJ2-5 | TRBV3-1/TRBV3-2 | TRBD1 | NA | CASSQGDREQTQYF | TGTGCCAGCAGCCAAGGGGACAGGGAACAGACCCAGTACTTC
TRBJ2-7 | TRBV3-1/TRBV3-2 | TRBD2 | NA | CASSQDRLAGGPSLYEQYF | TGTGCCAGCAGCCAAGATCGACTAGCGGGAGGGCCTTCGCTATACGAGCAGTACTTC
TRBJ1-2 | TRBV14 | NA | NA | CASSQDWVNGYTF | TGTGCCAGCAGCCAAGACTGGGTTAACGGCTACACCTTC
TRBJ2-7 | TRBV28 | NA | NA | CASSLESYEQYF | TGTGCCAGCAGTTTAGAGAGCTACGAGCAGTACTTC
TRBJ1-2 | TRBV6-5 | NA | NA | CASSTQGNYGYTF | TGTGCCAGCAGTACACAGGGAAACTATGGCTACACCTTC
TRBJ1-1 | TRBV5-6 | NA | NA | CASSLSLNTEAFF | TGTGCCAGCAGCTTGAGCCTGAACACTGAAGCTTTCTTT
TRBJ2-1 | TRBV5-1 | TRBD2 | NA | CASSDGLAAYNEQFF | TGCGCCAGCAGCGACGGACTAGCGGCCTACAATGAGCAGTTCTTC
TRBJ2-7 | TRBV9 | NA | NA | CASSVAGLASYEQYF | TGTGCCAGCAGCGTAGCTGGCCTAGCATCCTACGAGCAGTACTTC
TRBJ2-7 | TRBV5-4 | NA | NA | CASSFSSSYEQYF | TGTGCCAGCAGCTTTAGCAGCTCCTACGAGCAGTACTTC
TRBJ2-5 | TRBV24-1 | NA | NA | CATSLRTPGHQETQYF | TGTGCCACCAGCTTACGGACCCCGGGACACCAAGAGACCCAGTACTTC